This TCR beta chain derives from a study of T cell responses to AZD1222 COVID-19 vaccine (dated by TCRdb to the early 2020s). Study-level background: AZD1222 recipients whose second dose came at about 4 weeks and those whose second dose came at about 12 weeks were combined into one group, since spike-specific TCR depth and breadth did not differ between the two schedules. TCR sequencing covered 233 trial participants: about 210 given two doses of AZD1222 and around 25 given two doses of MenACWY control vaccine. Trial participants were enrolled by age into 18-55, 56-69 and 70-plus year subgroups, with about 150, 28 and 57 TCR-sequenced participants respectively. Summary of the overall study and its limitations: Most participants were white British and females outnumbered males, and the authors suggested that clonal diversity may have been underestimated. No day 14 peak-response samples were available, so repertoires were characterized only after the peak T cell response. Spike-specific TCR breadth and depth rose significantly after two AZD1222 doses compared with day 0 and with MenACWY recipients. Reportedly, close to half of the unique spike-specific TCRs recognized epitopes lying outside the regions that are mutated in the B.1.351 and B.1.1.7 variants. Conclusions about previously exposed vaccinees are limited because only a handful of AZD1222 recipients were SARS-CoV-2 seropositive at baseline. CD4 TCRs associated with the vaccine covered the entire spike protein, and the dominant responses were in regions 160-218 and 743-854. The 56-69-year group was small, and its depth increase did not reach significance, likely because of low power.

About this clone itself: Its specific antigen is unknown. Base qualities are not recorded, but no much larger clone differs from it by a single base.

The intended sense of this specimen's time point label: baseline before first vaccination. Vaccinee samples were obtained from the UK trials COV001 and COV002, which included a single-blind randomized controlled phase 2/3 trial of AZD1222 (ChAdOx1 nCoV-19) in healthy adults. For TCRbeta chain sequencing, PBMC samples were collected from trial participants at day 0 and at day 28 after the second dose. The CDR3 regions of human TCRbeta chains were analyzed by immunosequencing. The study's processing was this. Repertoire TCRs were matched against a reference library of SARS-CoV-2-specific TCRs generated with the MIRA antigen-specificity platform. Breadth was defined as the fraction of unique TCRs that were SARS-CoV-2-associated, and depth was defined as the fraction of total T cells that were SARS-CoV-2-associated. Using the MIRA data, each spike-specific TCR was mapped to the spike region that the TCR reacts to and placed in a CD4 or CD8 class. Log10-transformed breadth and depth values were compared by one-way ANOVA with Sidak's multiple comparisons tests. TCRdb obtained this table from immuneACCESS and retained in-frame rearrangements with V and J assigned. These tables miss some clones; where compared with another copy, unresolved V genes account for less than half of the shortfall, and the remainder is unexplained. Clone size and V and J calls were adopted from that table, with D and trimming inferred from the DNA. The sample table contains fewer than 200,000 clones; only one count was recorded for around 94% of them. Of the sample, 2.6% falls within the top ten clones.

Via the germline V gene (reference sequence), CDR1 is MNHNY and CDR2 SVGAGI. V drops 7 bases and J drops 0 bases, leaving 16 bases in between. CDR3 length: 16 amino acids, cysteine to phenylalanine. Only the CDR3 part of the read is kept: 48 bases, read in frame from the first base. The V and J segments used are TRBV6-6 and TRBJ2-1, with TRBD2 tentatively as D gene (6 bases match). The sequence was obtained from an adult in good health. The starting material was peripheral blood, obtained on day 0 of AZD1222 vaccination. CDR3 sequence: CASNWKRGISYNEQFF. The sequenced DNA: TGTGCCAGCAATTGGAAACGGGGGATCTCCTACAATGAGCAGTTCTTC.